Listed here are 2 T cell receptor beta chains from one sample, sequenced in a study of blood T cell repertoires in COVID-19. Libraries were prepared by immunoSEQ multiplex PCR; TCRdb keeps only in-frame clonotypes and omits some of them. This table holds roughly 250,000 clones, roughly 90% found once. The specimen was peripheral blood. The receptors derive from a woman aged 40 to 50 who had recovered from COVID-19.

The V call is TRBV6-2 or TRBV6-3, the J call TRBJ2-2, with a tentative D call TRBD1 (5 bases). The V gene lost 9 bases and the J gene lost 0 bases, with 14 bases spanning the gap. Germline V lookup: CDR1 MNHEY, CDR2 SVGEGT. The CDR3 has 15 amino acids. The CDR3 bases are TGTGCCAGTAGTAGGAGACAGACGAACACCGGGGAGCTGTTTTTT. It translates to CASSRRQTNTGELFF.

This clone was found a few times. The gene calls are TRBV11-3 and TRBJ1-3; a weak D match, TRBD1 (6 bases). From germline, CDR1 is SGHNT and CDR2 YENEEA. This CDR3 spans 15 amino acids. Trimming pared 3 bases from V and 0 bases from J, leaving 9 bases between. The CDR3 loop reads CASSFGGHSGNTIYF. The CDR3 DNA follows: TGTGCCAGCAGCTTTGGGGGACACTCTGGAAACACCATATATTTT.